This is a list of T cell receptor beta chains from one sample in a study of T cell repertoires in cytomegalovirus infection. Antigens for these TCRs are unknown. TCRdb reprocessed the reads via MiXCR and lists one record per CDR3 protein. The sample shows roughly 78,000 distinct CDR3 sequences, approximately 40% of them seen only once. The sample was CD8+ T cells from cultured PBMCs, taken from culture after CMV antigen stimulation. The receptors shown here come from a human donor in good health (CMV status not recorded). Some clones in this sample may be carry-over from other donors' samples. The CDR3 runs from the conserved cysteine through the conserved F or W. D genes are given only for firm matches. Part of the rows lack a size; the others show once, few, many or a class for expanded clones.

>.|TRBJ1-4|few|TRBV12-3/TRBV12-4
TGTGCCAGCAGGGTCAGGTTTGCAACTAATGAAAAACTGTTTTTT
CASRVRFATNEKLFF
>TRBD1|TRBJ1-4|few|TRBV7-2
TGTGCCAGCAGCTTTGGACAGGGGGGGTCCATAAAACTGTTTTTT
CASSFGQGGSIKLFF
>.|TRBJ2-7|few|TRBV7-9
TGTGCCAGCAGCTTAGCGGCGAATTACGAGCAGTACTTC
CASSLAANYEQYF
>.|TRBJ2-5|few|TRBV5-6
TGTGCCAGCAGCTTGCCGGGTCTCGCGGCAGGGCAAGAGACCCAGTACTTC
CASSLPGLAAGQETQYF
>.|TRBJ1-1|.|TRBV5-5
TGTGCCAGCAGCTTGGGGCAGATCACTGAAGCTTTCTTT
CASSLGQITEAFF
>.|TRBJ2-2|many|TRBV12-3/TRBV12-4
TGTGCCAGCATCGCTGGACCGGGACGGACCTACACCGGGGAGCTGTTTTTT
CASIAGPGRTYTGELFF
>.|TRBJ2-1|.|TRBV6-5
TGTGCCAGCAGTTACTCCGGGCCCTACAATGAGCAGTTCTTC
CASSYSGPYNEQFF
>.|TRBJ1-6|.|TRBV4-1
TGCGCCAGCAGCCAAGATCGCAGGGTCTCCTATAATTCACCCCTCCACTTT
CASSQDRRVSYNSPLHF
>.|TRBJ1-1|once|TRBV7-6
TGTGCCAGCAGCTACACCGACAGCACTGAAGCTTTCTTT
CASSYTDSTEAFF
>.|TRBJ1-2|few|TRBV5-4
TGTGCCAGCAGCTTGCCCGACAGGAAACGAGGCTACACCTTC
CASSLPDRKRGYTF
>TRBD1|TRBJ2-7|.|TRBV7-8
TGTGCCAGCAGCTTAGATAAGGGGGCCTATACAGGCGAGCAGTACTTC
CASSLDKGAYTGEQYF
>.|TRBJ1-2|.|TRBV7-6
TGTGCCAGCAGCGACGGGACGGTTTTTAACTATGGCTACACCTTC
CASSDGTVFNYGYTF
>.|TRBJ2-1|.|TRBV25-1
TGTGCCAGCAGTAGCGATGCTGACTTCAATGAGCAGTTCTTC
CASSSDADFNEQFF
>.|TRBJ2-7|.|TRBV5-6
TGTGCCAGCAGCTTGGTAGGGCGGGGAGCCTACGAGCAGTACTTC
CASSLVGRGAYEQYF
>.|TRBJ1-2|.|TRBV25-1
TGTGCCAGCAGTGAATCCCACGCCCAGGGCGGCTACACCTTC
CASSESHAQGGYTF
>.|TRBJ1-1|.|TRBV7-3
TGTGCCAGCAGCTTAGAGAGGGGAGGAGACACTGAAGCTTTCTTT
CASSLERGGDTEAFF
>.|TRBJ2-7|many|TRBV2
TGTGCCAGCAGTCTTCCCCAGGCCCCCTACGAGCAGTACTTC
CASSLPQAPYEQYF
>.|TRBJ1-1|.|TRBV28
TGTGCCACCGGCACTCGTGCCACTGAAGCTTTCTTT
CATGTRATEAFF
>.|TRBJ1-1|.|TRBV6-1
TGTGCCAGCGGGTATTCAGGGTATTTACCTGAAGCTTTCTTT
CASGYSGYLPEAFF
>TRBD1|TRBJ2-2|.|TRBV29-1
TGCAGCGCTGGACAGGACTCGAACACCGGGGAGCTGTTTTTT
CSAGQDSNTGELFF
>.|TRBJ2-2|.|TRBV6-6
TGTGCCAGCAGTGGCCCAATGGGACTCTCTCCCGCCGGGGAGCTGTTTTTT
CASSGPMGLSPAGELFF
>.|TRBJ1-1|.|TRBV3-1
TGTGCCAGCAGCCAAGAAGTCGTGAACACTGAAGCTTTCTTT
CASSQEVVNTEAFF
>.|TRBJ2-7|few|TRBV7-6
TGTGCCAGCAGCGCAGCTGACGAGCAGTACTTC
CASSAADEQYF
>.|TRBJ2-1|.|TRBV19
TGTGCCAGTAGTGTGATTAGCGGACTCTCCTACAATGAGCAGTTCTTC
CASSVISGLSYNEQFF
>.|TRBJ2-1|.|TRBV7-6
TGTGCCAGCAGCTTAAAGGGGAATTACAATGAGCAGTTCTTC
CASSLKGNYNEQFF
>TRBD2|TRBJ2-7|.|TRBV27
TGTGCCAGCAGTTTTTCCTGGACTAGGGGACTTTACGAGCAGTACTTC
CASSFSWTRGLYEQYF
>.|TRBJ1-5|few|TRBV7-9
TGTGCCAGCAGCTCCGAGGTGACCTACAATCAGCCCCAGCATTTT
CASSSEVTYNQPQHF
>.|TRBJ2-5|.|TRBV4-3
TGCGCCAGCAGCCGACAAGTGGCCAGACAGGGAGGGGAGACCCAGTACTTC
CASSRQVARQGGETQYF
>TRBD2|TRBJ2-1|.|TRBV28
TGTGCCAGCAGTCTGCGGGGGGGCCCTTACAATGAGCAGTTCTTC
CASSLRGGPYNEQFF
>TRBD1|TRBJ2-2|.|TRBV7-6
TGTGCCAGCAGCCCCCGGACAGGGGGGGACACCGGGGAGCTGTTTTTT
CASSPRTGGDTGELFF
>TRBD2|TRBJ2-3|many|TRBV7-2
TGTGCCAGCAGTTTACTAGCGGGACTAAGCACAGATACGCAGTATTTT
CASSLLAGLSTDTQYF
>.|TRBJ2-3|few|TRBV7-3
TGTGCCAGCAGCCGGGACACAAACACAGATACGCAGTATTTT
CASSRDTNTDTQYF
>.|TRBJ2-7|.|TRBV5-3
TGTGCCAGCAGCTTCTGGGACGTCTCCTACGAGCAGTACTTC
CASSFWDVSYEQYF
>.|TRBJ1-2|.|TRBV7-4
TGTGCCAGCAGCAAGGGCCCCCTGGGCGGCTACACCTTC
CASSKGPLGGYTF
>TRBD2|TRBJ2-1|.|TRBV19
TGTGCCAGTAGTATGGAACTAGCGGATTACAATGAGCAGTTCTTC
CASSMELADYNEQFF
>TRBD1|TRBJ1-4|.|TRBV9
TGTGCCAGCAGCGCAGGGGACAGGGGAAATGAAAAACTGTTTTTT
CASSAGDRGNEKLFF
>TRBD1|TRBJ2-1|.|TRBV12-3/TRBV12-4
TGTGCCAGCAGTGAACAGGGGGCTTCCTACAATGAGCAGTTCTTC
CASSEQGASYNEQFF